This TCR beta chain was observed in a study of cytomegalovirus exposure and HLA in healthy donors. The PCR used 60 Vbeta and 13 Jbeta primers. TCRdb's table, derived via immunoSEQ multiplex PCR, lists solely in-frame clones and lacks some. The sample shows under 130,000 clones, 79% of them seen only once. General study findings and limits: Earlier results showed most TCR beta V segments being productive about 87% or about 30% of the time. Reports state that TCR beta sequences accurately predicted most subjects' HLA-A and HLA-B alleles.

This CDR3 region has 16 residues. Germline assignment: CDR1 LNHNV and CDR2 YYDKDF (reference sequence). V lost 0 bases and J lost 7; bases outside the gene matches: 8. Notes on this clone: The antigen is not known.

The rearrangement joins TRBV15 to TRBJ1-5; 8 nucleotides line up with TRBD1. Sequences were obtained from PBMCs. This sequence originates from a woman in her 40s in good health and CMV-seronegative. CDR3 region: CATSRDGQGANQPQHF. In nucleotides, the CDR3 is TGTGCCACCAGCAGAGATGGGCAGGGGGCTAACCAGCCCCAGCATTTT.